This record looks at one T cell receptor beta chain sequence and its context. This clone is a singleton in its sample. Its antigen is not yet known. No base quality values were provided; no much bigger clone lies one nucleotide off. The sample is drawn from a study of cytomegalovirus exposure and HLA in healthy donors (TCRdb year 2017). Context from the whole study: An earlier analysis of approximately 640 of the donors reported about 250 Gb of sequence data and roughly 100 million unique TCR beta sequences from 150 million to 200 million T cells. Roughly 310 gigabases of sequencing data and approximately 80 million unique TCR sequences were included in an early release covering several hundred HLA-typed donors. Among the roughly 390 genotyped donors, more than 70% belonged to the genetic ancestry cluster associated with self-reported Caucasian donors. The study aimed to test whether signatures of past pathogen exposure could be identified by cataloging public T cell receptors. The study used immunosequencing to profile the T cell repertoires of approximately 640 subjects and linked those repertoires to cytomegalovirus serostatus. Along with the approximately 700-subject first cohort, a separate validation cohort of approximately 110 different subjects was used. High-throughput TCR immunosequencing, statistical association of individual TCRs with disease status, and machine learning were combined to predict cytomegalovirus infection status. A later analysis re-analyzed previously published TCR beta repertoires from 500 to 700 donors and added high-resolution HLA genotyping to study TCR occurrence patterns. In the later analysis, no new phenotypic data were used to find candidate immune exposures; instead, reliance was placed on TCR beta sequences and their occurrence across donors. In an earlier analysis of 500 to 650 of the donors, high-throughput TCR beta sequencing was used to judge whether each TCR beta V gene segment behaved as functional or pseudogenic. Alongside the repertoire data, information on donor age, sex, ethnicity and CMV serostatus was compiled. In a later genetic analysis, genome-wide SNP genotypes for about 65% of the roughly 700 donors were used, and that subset was treated as a discovery cohort. All discovery cohort repertoires had been generated on a single sequencing platform. HLA typing covered class I and class II loci at four-digit resolution. The number of donors typed differed by locus, with roughly 620-640 for A, B, C, DRB1 and DQB1, over 500 for DQA1, 600 to 610 for DPA1, and some 470 for DPB1. Roughly five DR-DQ haplotypes were treated as single units for association and clustering because of strong linkage in the cohort. Across around 400 genotyped donors of the cohort, an average of roughly 200,000 unique TCR beta nucleotide sequences per donor were sequenced, and 15% to 20% of those sequences were non-productive. The investigation overall reported the following: When HLA alleles, especially DR and DQ, strongly co-occurred, TCR associations were difficult to assign to individual alleles. The sequencing pipeline was judged likely to have produced a cluster of highly shared sequence variants as a technical artifact. Three of the identified cytomegalovirus-associated TCR beta chains were confirmed in vitro to be specific for cytomegalovirus antigens. Fewer than 20 rarely observed V segments, including chromosome 9 orphons, were excluded from the earlier analysis of about 610 of the donors because counts were too low. At a false discovery rate of 0.05, a later analysis linked some 17,000 TCR beta sequences to specific HLA alleles. A later analysis reported that several top co-occurrence clusters appeared linked to parvovirus B19, influenza, CMV and Epstein-Barr virus. Some IMGT-functional V segments, including TRBV6-2 and TRBV6-3, could not be distinguished by the 87-base-pair reads and were therefore excluded. The classifier was reported to diagnose cytomegalovirus status with high specificity and sensitivity in both the original cohort and the validation cohort. For the cohort, immune exposure information was limited to CMV serostatus. In an earlier analysis of 587 of the donors, most TCR beta V segments were observed in productive rearrangements about 90% or about 30% of the time, broadly matching IMGT annotations. A further reported finding was that TCR beta sequences accurately predicted the HLA-A and HLA-B alleles for most subjects in the first cohort. In a later analysis, the rate of TCR association differed among HLA loci, with DRB1 alleles having the most associated TCRs and HLA-C alleles having the fewest. Because some donors lacked HLA typing at each locus, the association tests relied only on the typed subset. The study gave a list of 150 to 200 TCR beta chains associated with cytomegalovirus. The authors suggested that the approach could potentially be extended to other disease states and immunological phenotypes. In this cohort, only TCR beta chains were sequenced, and detectable features were limited by the absence of alpha or paired-chain data. Compared with equally common non-associated chains, HLA-associated TCR beta chains in a later analysis were more clonally expanded and had lower generation probabilities. An association between a missense DCLRE1C variant and V-gene and J-gene trimming of TCR beta chains was found in a later genetic analysis and replicated in an independent cohort. Across donors, most TCR sequences were observed very rarely, whereas some public TCRs were present in many individuals. In a later analysis, most CMV-associated TCR beta chains were found to appear HLA-restricted, with HLA associations seemingly driven largely by CMV exposure. Linkage disequilibrium might explain the correlated functional status among segregating V segments, but an unknown experimental factor could not be excluded. A later genetic analysis reported fewer N-insertions in productive TCRs among donors in an Asian-associated ancestry cluster than the 666-donor mean. The presence/absence analyses assumed that sequencing depth was roughly uniform across donors, and that assumption may not be true.

Libraries came from the immunoSEQ multiplex PCR assay. The multiplex PCR relied on a mix of 60 forward primers for TCR Vbeta segments and 13 reverse primers for TCR Jbeta segments. The CDR3 region of rearranged TCR beta genes was amplified from genomic DNA by a multiplex PCR assay. Amplified TCR beta libraries were sequenced as 87-base-pair reads on the Illumina HiSeq System. Regarding the original processing steps: A later analysis counted some 80 million unique TCR beta chains across the 666 repertoires, and some 11 million of these chains were shared by at least two donors. Raw reads were error-corrected and collapsed into unique sequences with a nearest-neighbor algorithm that merged closely related sequences to remove PCR and sequencing errors. V, D and J gene segments were assigned by aligning CDR3 sequences to IMGT reference sequences. For a sequence to be retained, a match of at least six nucleotides was required to both a V gene segment and a J gene segment. Rearrangements were classified as productive when the CDR3 lacked stop codons and remained in frame with V and J, and all other rearrangements were classified as non-productive. CDR3 was defined according to IMGT convention as the region running from the second conserved V-encoded cysteine to the conserved J-encoded phenylalanine. The earlier analysis of about 640 of the donors excluded any sequence lacking an unambiguous match to a single V gene segment. In an earlier analysis of a few hundred of the donors, a V segment was called functional when productive rearrangements were above 56.7%, and segregating when the standard deviation between donors exceeded 5%. A statistical classification framework was developed to diagnose cytomegalovirus status using the catalog of TCR beta chain sequences. In a later analysis, V and J genes were assigned by comparing TCR nucleotide sequences against IMGT/GENE-DB human TR gene sequences. Using the TCRdist pipeline, a later analysis assigned CDR3 sequences along with most-parsimonious VDJ recombination scenarios. In a later analysis, every TCR beta chain was defined by the combination of its CDR3 amino acid sequence and its V-gene family, and reads without a unique V-gene family were dropped. As a way to deal with suspected cross-contamination and a sequencing artifact, a later analysis dropped approximately 570 nucleotide sequences that were highly shared and had low generation probability. In a later analysis, a clonal expansion index was calculated for each public chain from normalized within-repertoire ranks of inferred template counts. Generation probabilities in a later analysis came from a VDJ recombination model fitted to out-of-frame rearrangements, and those results were checked against IGoR. In a later analysis, hypergeometric tests were used to score TCR-TCR, TCR-HLA and TCR-CMV co-occurrence, with a repertoire-size bias correction applied to TCR pairs. False discovery rates were estimated in a later analysis by permuting HLA or CMV assignments 20 times. In a later analysis, co-occurring TCRs were grouped using DBSCAN, with TCRdist sequence similarity added in when clustering inside HLA-allele-positive subsets. Repertoires with fewer than 30,000 or more than 120,000 public chains were left out of co-occurrence clustering, as were about 5 repertoires with anomalous nucleotide sharing. Here the immuneACCESS table is served through TCRdb, limited to in-frame sequences with V and J called. Missing clones are a known gap in these copies; in checked studies unresolved V genes cover under half, and the rest lacks a known reason. The V and J calls and clone size were taken over from that table, and D and trimming were inferred from the DNA. The sample profile shows about 93,000 clones; around 77% of them were found once. Of the sample, about 0.53% is held by the ten largest clones.

Based on the germline V gene (reference sequence), the CDR1 and CDR2 sequences are LNHNV and YYDKDF. The CDR3, cysteine through phenylalanine, is 15 amino acids long. The entry retains the CDR3 DNA only, 45 bases that are in frame from base 1. V and J are trimmed by 5 bases and 3 bases, and the gene matches miss 9 bases of the junction. The cohort consisted of 670 or so healthy bone marrow donors. All cohort members were sampled while nominally healthy, although unrecorded immune exposures were likely present. The donor tested CMV seronegative and was one of the 352 seronegative cohort members. A peripheral blood sample was provided by each donor, and peripheral blood mononuclear cells were used for TCR beta sequencing. The Qiagen DNeasy Blood Extraction Kit was used to extract genomic DNA from the blood cell samples.

Sequenced material: PBMCs. The rearrangement combines TRBV15 with TRBJ1-2, and 7 junction bases match TRBD1. The TCR originated in a man younger than 45 in good health and CMV-seronegative. The DNA is TGTGCCACCAGCCCATATGCCGGGACAGACTATGGCTACACCTTC. Translated, it reads CATSPYAGTDYGYTF.